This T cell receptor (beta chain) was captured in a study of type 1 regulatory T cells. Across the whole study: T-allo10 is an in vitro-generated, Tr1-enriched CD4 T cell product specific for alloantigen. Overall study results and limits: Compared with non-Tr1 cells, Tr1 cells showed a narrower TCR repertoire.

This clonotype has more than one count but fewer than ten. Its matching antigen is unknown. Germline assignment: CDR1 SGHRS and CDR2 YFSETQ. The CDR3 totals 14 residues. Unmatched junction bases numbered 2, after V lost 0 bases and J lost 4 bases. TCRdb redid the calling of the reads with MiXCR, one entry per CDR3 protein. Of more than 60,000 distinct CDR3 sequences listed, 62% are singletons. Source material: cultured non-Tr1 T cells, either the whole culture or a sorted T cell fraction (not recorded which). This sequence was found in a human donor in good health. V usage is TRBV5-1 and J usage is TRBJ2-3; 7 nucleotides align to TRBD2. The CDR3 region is CASSLGLAADTQYF. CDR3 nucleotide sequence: TGCGCCAGCAGCTTGGGTCTAGCGGCAGATACGCAGTATTTT.